The clone carrying this T cell receptor (beta chain) was seen a handful of times. This specimen belongs to a study of T cells in Graves' hyperthyroidism and ophthalmopathy. In germline, CDR1 is DFQATT, CDR2 SNEGSKA (reference sequence). The CDR3 extends over 12 amino acids. Trimming took 3 bases from V and 3 from J, leaving 9 bases between them. Amplified TCR beta CDR3 regions derived from RNA transcripts. Primed by the HTBI set, a first-round RT-PCR was run on the TCR CDR3. Using its own MiXCR run on the multiplex PCR reads, TCRdb lists one record per CDR3 protein. Counted here are hundreds of thousands of distinct CDR3 sequences, about two fifths occurring once; the ten biggest clones make up approximately 10%. Exclusion of a patient resulted from uncontrolled infection, other autoimmune disease, pregnancy or lactation. Used for diagnoses were clinical symptoms, serum thyroxine and TRAb, thyroid ultrasound and orbital computed tomography. PBMCs were obtained from 7.5 to 10 ml fresh peripheral blood.

The sample was blood. The chain carries TRBV20-1 and TRBJ2-7; D ambiguous. The sequence came from a man aged 18-30 years with Graves' hyperthyroidism. The CDR3 is CSASSDLYEQYF. CDR3 DNA: TGCAGTGCTAGTTCAGATCTCTACGAGCAGTACTTC.